Listed here are 18 T cell receptor beta chains from one sample, sequenced in a study of blood T cell repertoires in COVID-19 (dated by TCRdb to the early 2020s). Library preparation was by the immunoSEQ multiplex PCR assay. Sourced from immuneACCESS, this table was stored by TCRdb with only in-frame sequences that have V and J called. A share of the clones is absent; for the studies checked, an unresolved V gene accounts for under half, and the remainder has no known explanation. Within this sample are approximately 75,000 clones, with 75% to 85% of them counted one time only. The ten largest account for more than 20% of the sample. Input material: peripheral blood. Every receptor here comes from a woman between 50 and 59 years old with acute or convalescent COVID-19.

This chain uses TRBV5-8 with TRBJ1-4; the D gene is possibly TRBD1 (6 bases). This CDR3 has 16 residues. The V gene lost 3 bases and the J gene lost 5 bases, with 17 bases spanning the gap. Germline loops: CDR1 SGHTS, CDR2 YDEGEE. CDR3 in amino acids: CASSSSIRDKNEKLFF. The CDR3 bases are TGTGCCAGCAGCTCGTCAATCCGGGACAAGAATGAAAAACTGTTTTTT.

The chain links TRBV7-2 to TRBJ1-5; D gene uncertain. In germline, CDR1 is SGHTA, CDR2 FQGNSA. The V end was cut by 1 base, the J end by 4 bases, with 5 bases between. This CDR3 has 13 amino acids. CDR3 in DNA: TGTGCCAGCAGCTTAGTGTCGAATCAGCCCCAGCATTTT. It yields the protein CASSLVSNQPQHF.

This chain connects TRBV5-5 to TRBJ2-7; D call uncertain. CDR1 is SGHKS and CDR2 is YYEKEE in the germline V gene (reference sequence). Trimming cost V 2 bases and J 3 bases, with 15 bases left between them. The CDR3 covers 15 residues. The CDR3 sequence: CASSLGLGNLYEQYF. The CDR3, as DNA: TGTGCCAGCAGCTTAGGTCTAGGAAACCTCTACGAGCAGTACTTC. The whole variable domain, remainder taken from reference TRBV5-5 and TRBJ2-7, is DAGVTQSPTHLIKTRGQQVTLRCSPISGHKSVSWYQQVLGQGPQFIFQYYEKEERGRGNFPDRFSARQFPNYSSELNVNALLLGDSALYLCASSLGLGNLYEQYFGPGTRLTVT.

V and J are TRBV10-2 and TRBJ1-1; D is unresolved. Germline assignment: CDR1 WSHSY and CDR2 SAAADI. V was trimmed by 7 bases and J by 1 base, leaving 16 bases between them. The CDR3 is 15 amino acids. CDR3 nucleotides: TGCGCCAGCAATTGGAGGGATCACGGGAACACTGAAGCTTTCTTT. This encodes CASNWRDHGNTEAFF.

V is TRBV7-3 and J is TRBJ2-3; D is unclear. Germline V CDR1 and CDR2: SGHTA, FQGTGA. CDR3 length: 13 residues. Trimming stripped 2 bases from V and 10 bases from J, with 13 bases between. The CDR3 is CASSLPYTGPQYF. The CDR3 bases are TGTGCCAGCAGCTTACCCTACACGGGTCCGCAGTATTTT.

This chain uses TRBV7-2 with TRBJ2-3; 7 bases agree with TRBD2. Unmatched junction bases numbered 2, after V lost 1 base and J lost 1 base. Germline loops: CDR1 SGHTA, CDR2 FQGNSA. CDR3 size: 15 residues. This chain's CDR3 is CASSLVSGGTDTQYF. Here the CDR3 DNA reads TGTGCCAGCAGCTTAGTGAGCGGGGGCACAGATACGCAGTATTTT.

This clone came up once. V gene TRBV11-3 combines with J gene TRBJ1-1; D is ambiguous. This CDR3 is 14 amino acids long. Trimming removed 0 bases at V and 4 bases at J, with 9 bases between. From germline, CDR1 is SGHNT and CDR2 YENEEA. CDR3 region: CASSLEGSSTEAFF. CDR3 DNA: TGTGCCAGCAGCTTAGAGGGCTCCAGCACTGAAGCTTTCTTT.

The chain links TRBV7-2 to TRBJ2-7, with 8 positions matching TRBD2. In germline, CDR1 is SGHTA, CDR2 FQGNSA. This CDR3 has 15 residues. Trimming removed 2 bases from V and 3 bases from J; junction bases left unmatched: 6. The CDR3 sequence: CASSLTSGNGYEQYF. The CDR3 coding sequence is TGTGCCAGCAGCTTAACTAGCGGAAATGGCTACGAGCAGTACTTC.

The chain carries TRBV19 and TRBJ1-1, with D possibly TRBD1 on 6 matching bases. The CDR3 runs to 16 residues. The V end was cut by 6 bases, the J end by 2 bases, with 19 bases between. Germline V lookup: CDR1 LNHDA, CDR2 SQIVND (reference sequence). The CDR3, as DNA: TGTGCCAGTAGACGCGTCACAGGGTTGGGTAACACTGAAGCTTTCTTT. It is translated as CASRRVTGLGNTEAFF.

CDR3 DNA sequence: TGTGCCACTACGGAGAGCTCCTATAATTCACCCCTCCACTTT. Translation gives CATTESSYNSPLHF. J is TRBJ1-6 and V is TRBV6-5; no clear D. This CDR3 comprises 14 residues. Between the trimmed V and J ends, which lost 10 bases and 0 bases, there was a span of 10 bases. Germline-derived CDR1 and CDR2 are MNHEY and SVGAGI.

This chain links TRBV29-1 with TRBJ2-1; D may be TRBD2 (5 bases). This CDR3 has 14 amino acids. Germline CDR1 is SQVTM and CDR2 is ANQGSEA. V was cut by 6 bases and J by 3 bases, with 15 bases left in between. CDR3 loop: CSVVPPRDYNEQFF. CDR3 DNA: TGCAGCGTCGTTCCACCTCGGGACTACAATGAGCAGTTCTTC.

The chain uses TRBV25-1 and TRBJ2-3; 7 nucleotides agree with TRBD2. Losses at the gene ends were 6 bases for V and 1 base for J; bases not matched to a gene: 7. CDR1 is MGHDK, CDR2 SYGVNS, per germline. The CDR3 has 15 amino acids. The CDR3 is CASRDLAGGTDTQYF. The CDR3 nucleotides are TGTGCCAGCAGGGACTTAGCGGGCGGCACAGATACGCAGTATTTT. The complete variable domain, with remaining parts taken from reference TRBV25-1 and TRBJ2-3, reads EADIYQTPRYLVIGTGKKITLECSQTMGHDKMYWYQQDPGMELHLIHYSYGVNSTEKGDLSSESTVSRIRTEHFPLTLESARPSHTSQYLCASRDLAGGTDTQYFGPGTRLTVL.

The V call is TRBV7-7, the J call TRBJ2-2, with a tentative D call TRBD1 (6 bases). Germline-derived CDR1 and CDR2 are SSHAT and FNYEAQ (reference sequence). The CDR3 is made up of 14 amino acids. The ends were cut back, 5 bases at V and 2 bases at J, with 9 bases in the middle. CDR3 DNA sequence: TGTGCCAGCAGCCGGGACAAAAACACCGGGGAGCTGTTTTTT. This translates into CASSRDKNTGELFF.

This clone came up many times. Its ends do not fully match the called genes, so a read error is possible. The genes are TRBV7-7 and TRBJ1-5; D uncertain. This CDR3 has 17 residues. Germline CDR1 SSHAT, CDR2 FNYEAQ (reference sequence). The CDR3: CASSLGWPGSSGQPQHF. Here the CDR3 DNA reads TGTGCTAGCAGCTTAGGTTGGCCCGGCAGTTCAGGACAGCCCCAGCATTTT.

The V and J genes are TRBV6-5 and TRBJ2-1; D perhaps matches TRBD1 (6 bases). V lost 6 bases, J lost 0 bases, and 12 bases lay in between. CDR3 length equals 15 residues. Germline V gene data show CDR1 as MNHEY and CDR2 as SVGAGI. The CDR3 DNA follows: TGTGCCAGCAGAGCGACAGGTAGCTCCTACAATGAGCAGTTCTTC. Residues: CASRATGSSYNEQFF.

This chain connects TRBV4-1 to TRBJ1-2; no clear D gene. This CDR3 contains 16 residues. V was trimmed by 3 bases and J by 8 bases, leaving 22 bases between them. The germline gives CDR1 MGHRA, CDR2 YSYEKL. The CDR3, as DNA: TGCGCCAGCAGCCACCCCCTTCGAACCGGGATAGGGGGCTACACCTTC. Amino acids: CASSHPLRTGIGGYTF.

The rearrangement links TRBV19 to TRBJ2-7; D unclear. The germline V gene encodes CDR1 LNHDA and CDR2 SQIVND (reference sequence). The V end was cut by 2 bases, the J end by 4 bases, with 18 bases between. This CDR3 spans 16 amino acids. CDR3 nucleotide sequence: TGTGCCAGTAGTATAAACTGGATGGCGGAGTCATACGAGCAGTACTTC. It translates to CASSINWMAESYEQYF.

This chain connects TRBV9 to TRBJ2-2, with TRBD2 identical over 7 bases. Germline CDR1 is SGDLS and CDR2 is YYNGEE. The CDR3 covers 15 residues. J was trimmed by 5 bases and V by 3 bases; bases with no gene match: 7. In nucleotides, the CDR3 is TGTGCCAGCAGCGGCTCAGGGAGGGTAACCGGGGAGCTGTTTTTT. It is translated as CASSGSGRVTGELFF.